This TCR beta chain was sequenced for a study of regulatory T cells in long-lasting Graves disease. The CDR3 spans 17 residues. Trimming cost V 0 bases and J 0 bases, with 12 bases left between them. Germline V gene data show CDR1 as MGHRA and CDR2 as YSYEKL. Arm-PCR with iRepertoire HTBI primers amplified the CDR3 regions for these TCR beta libraries. TCRdb itself ran the multiplex PCR reads through MiXCR, one entry per CDR3 protein. The data contain approximately 540,000 distinct CDR3 sequences, around 12% of them seen just once; the ten biggest clones take up 8% to 10%. This clonotype was detected ten times or more. The time point was: newly diagnosed GD, antithyroid drugs for less than 3 months. With RNA extracted from PBMCs as input, the TCR library was made. This sample was also put to use in a study of T cells in Graves' hyperthyroidism and ophthalmopathy. Turning to that study: Researchers ran a first-round RT-PCR on the TCR CDR3 using the HTBI primer set.

The material sequenced was peripheral blood mononuclear cells (PBMCs), taken at new diagnosis, from a patient treated with antithyroid drugs. This chain uses TRBV4-1 with TRBJ1-3; D is ambiguous. The source is a woman in her thirties with Graves disease. The CDR3 DNA follows: TGCGCCAGCAGCCAAGATGATCGTAGATTCTCTGGAAACACCATATATTTT. Residues: CASSQDDRRFSGNTIYF.